This record concerns one TCR beta chain sequence. The sample comes from a study of T cells in Graves' hyperthyroidism and ophthalmopathy. Study details: Prior to any treatment, at the point of initial diagnosis, peripheral blood was collected.

The germline V gene encodes CDR1 MDHEN and CDR2 SYDVKM. With 2 bases removed from V and 3 bases from J, the gap between germline ends came to 12 bases. CDR3 length equals 15 residues. From RNA transcripts, TCR beta CDR3 regions were amplified. The TCR CDR3 first-round RT-PCR relied on the HTBI primer set. TCRdb re-called the multiplex PCR reads through MiXCR, storing one row per CDR3 protein. The profile shows some 560,000 distinct CDR3 sequences, around 15% of them singletons. Graves' hyperthyroidism showing no ophthalmopathy progression within 18 months was considered stable. Diagnostic assessment was based on clinical symptoms, serum thyroxine and TRAb, thyroid ultrasound and orbital computed tomography. Cells are PBMCs isolated from 10 ml of fresh blood.

The chain links TRBV28 to TRBJ2-3; the D gene is possibly TRBD1 (6 bases). The origin of this receptor is a woman aged 40 to 50 with Graves' hyperthyroidism. The sample taken for sequencing was blood. The CDR3 bases are TGTGCCAGCAGTTTAGCGCAGGGGTGGACAGATACGCAGTATTTT. Amino acids: CASSLAQGWTDTQYF.